This T cell receptor (beta chain) was retrieved from a study of blood T cells in healthy people across ages. Sample-barcoded 5' priming and a J-beta primer mix drove a second PCR of about 6 to 11 cycles. A template-switch adaptor containing 12 random nucleotides labeled each cDNA molecule. Each CDR3 protein is one row after TCRdb ran MiXCR on the 5' RACE reads. The table shows approximately 960,000 distinct CDR3 sequences, with 25% to 30% occurring only once. The germline V gene encodes CDR1 DFQATT and CDR2 SNEGSKA (reference sequence). This CDR3 region has 16 residues. Broader study findings: A strong correlation was found between TCR beta diversity and the percentage of naive T cells. Long-lived and aged donors differed, with more naive CD4+ cells and higher diversity in the long-lived.

Remarks on this clonotype: The target antigen is unknown. The germline gene is not matched at one end of the junction; a read error may be the cause.

This sample was shared with a second study, whose subject was T cells of mothers and their children. From that report: Both sample barcodes and 2-4 random nucleotides came from the M1S primer of the second PCR.

The receptor was derived from a woman in her thirties or forties in good health. The rearrangement joins TRBV20-1 to TRBJ2-3; 7 nucleotides match TRBD2. Sequencing used blood. This CDR3 is CSARDWDSGYIDTRYF. CDR3 sequence (DNA): TGCAGTGCTAGAGATTGGGATAGCGGGTACATAGATACGCGGTATTTT.